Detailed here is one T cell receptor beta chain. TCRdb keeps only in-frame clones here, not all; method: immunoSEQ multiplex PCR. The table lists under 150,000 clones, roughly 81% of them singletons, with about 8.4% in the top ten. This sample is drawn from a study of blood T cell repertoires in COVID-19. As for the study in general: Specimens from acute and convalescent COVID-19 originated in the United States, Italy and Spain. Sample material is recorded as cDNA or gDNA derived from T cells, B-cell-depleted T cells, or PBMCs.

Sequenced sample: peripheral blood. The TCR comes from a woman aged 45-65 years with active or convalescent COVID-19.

In nucleotides, the CDR3 is TGTGCCAGCTCACGAGGACAGAATGAAAAACTGTTTTTT. The encoded protein is CASSRGQNEKLFF. The J gene is TRBJ1-4, the V gene TRBV18; D perhaps matches TRBD1 (6 bases). Per germline, CDR1 KGHSH and CDR2 LQKENI. The CDR3 totals 13 residues. Trimming stripped 4 bases from V and 5 bases from J, with 8 bases between.